One sample yielded the 13 T cell receptor beta chains listed below, sequenced in a study of a mutant IDH1 vaccine in newly diagnosed glioma. The assay was immunoSEQ multiplex PCR, and TCRdb's table has in-frame clones only and misses some. This table has roughly 120,000 clones, roughly nine tenths appearing once. Sample time point: week 11, during vaccination. Every vaccination contained 300 ug of the mutant IDH1 20-mer peptide and was paired with topical imiquimod. Antigen specificity for these receptors is unknown. The sample in question was PBMCs, obtained from a glioma patient whose treatment included an IDH1 peptide vaccine. These receptors were taken from a woman between 50 and 59 years old with glioma.

This chain uses TRBV4-1 with TRBJ2-7; D unresolved. The CDR3 covers 17 residues. The V end was cut by 0 bases, the J end by 2 bases, with 17 bases between. Per the germline V gene, CDR1 is MGHRA and CDR2 is YSYEKL. CDR3 sequence: CASSQDIPLGSPYEQYF. The CDR3 DNA reads as TGCGCCAGCAGCCAAGATATCCCCTTGGGCAGCCCCTACGAGCAGTACTTC.

The chain couples TRBV6-1 to TRBJ2-7, with D possibly TRBD2 on 6 matching bases. This CDR3 has 13 residues. The germline CDR1 and CDR2 sequences are MNHNS and SASEGT. V lost 7 bases, J lost 2 bases, and 12 bases lay in between. CDR3 coding DNA: TGTGCCAGCATCCCGGGGGATGCCTACGAGCAGTACTTC. It encodes CASIPGDAYEQYF.

V usage is TRBV11-2 and J usage is TRBJ2-1; 8 nucleotides agree with TRBD2. The CDR3 runs to 15 residues. CDR1 and CDR2 (germline): SGHAT, FQNNGV. Germline trimming cut 1 base from V and 7 bases from J; bases unmatched to any gene: 6. CDR3 protein: CASSLAGGPGNEQFF. The DNA for the CDR3 is TGTGCCAGCAGCTTAGCGGGAGGGCCTGGGAATGAGCAGTTCTTC.

The V and J genes are TRBV5-1 and TRBJ1-4; possible D gene TRBD1, 6 bases. V was trimmed by 4 bases and J by 0 bases, leaving 13 bases between them. The CDR3 is 16 residues long. The V gene's germline CDR1 is SGHRS and CDR2 YFSETQ. The CDR3 loop reads CASSAAPGATNEKLFF. The DNA for the CDR3 is TGCGCCAGCAGCGCCGCTCCAGGGGCAACTAATGAAAAACTGTTTTTT.

This clone was observed a single time. The chain links TRBV9 to TRBJ1-3; D remains unclear. CDR3 length: 16 residues. Trimming pared 0 bases from V and 0 bases from J, leaving 10 bases between. The germline V gene encodes CDR1 SGDLS and CDR2 YYNGEE. CDR3 coding DNA: TGTGCCAGCAGCGTAGCTCAGGCGGACTCTGGAAACACCATATATTTT. It translates to CASSVAQADSGNTIYF.

The chain links TRBV7-3 to TRBJ1-6, with TRBD1 as a possible D gene (5 bases). Germline CDR1 and CDR2: SGHTA and FQGTGA. V gave up 2 bases and J gave up 4 bases, with 9 bases separating them. CDR3 length: 15 residues. In DNA form, the CDR3 reads TGTGCCAGCAGCTTACGAGGGGCGTATAATTCACCCCTCCACTTT. Protein: CASSLRGAYNSPLHF.

The chain has TRBV19 and TRBJ1-1; TRBD1 matches at 7 bases. The CDR3 is 14 amino acids. Germline V gene lookup returns CDR1 LNHDA and CDR2 SQIVND (reference sequence). Trimming removed 1 base from V and 1 base from J; junction bases left unmatched: 0. The CDR3 nucleotides are TGTGCCAGTAGTATAGGGACAGGGAACACTGAAGCTTTCTTT. Its protein product is CASSIGTGNTEAFF.

V is TRBV13 and J is TRBJ2-5; D unresolved. Looked up from germline, CDR1 is PRHDT and CDR2 is FYEKMQ (reference sequence). Trimming took 4 bases from V and 1 from J, leaving 7 bases between them. CDR3 length: 13 amino acids. Written as DNA, the CDR3 is TGTGCCAGCAGCTCAGAGTTCCAAGAGACCCAGTACTTC. This sequence encodes CASSSEFQETQYF.

The V call is TRBV11-1, the J call TRBJ2-7; possible D gene TRBD2, 6 bases. Germline V gene sequence: CDR1 SGHAT, CDR2 FQDESV (reference sequence). V dropped 1 base and J dropped 1 base, with 17 bases sitting between them. The CDR3 has 17 amino acids. CDR3: CASSLGPGARGSYEQYF. The CDR3, as DNA: TGTGCCAGCAGCTTAGGCCCCGGAGCCCGGGGGTCCTACGAGCAGTACTTC.

The rearrangement links TRBV19 to TRBJ2-2; D not resolved. The CDR3 is 15 residues long. Germline V gene data show CDR1 as LNHDA and CDR2 as SQIVND (reference sequence). V lost 3 bases to trimming and J lost 0 bases, with 8 bases between them. CDR3 in amino acids: CASSIGVANTGELFF. The CDR3 DNA reads as TGTGCCAGTAGTATTGGGGTAGCGAACACCGGGGAGCTGTTTTTT.

The rearrangement joins TRBV28 to TRBJ1-4; no firm D call. The germline V gene encodes CDR1 MDHEN and CDR2 SYDVKM. V lost 5 bases and J lost 6, with 16 bases in between. This CDR3 is 15 amino acids long. Here the CDR3 DNA reads TGTGCCAGCAGTCCACGGTCGGAGGGCGATGAAAAACTGTTTTTT. Amino acids: CASSPRSEGDEKLFF.

This sequence joins TRBV2 and TRBJ2-5, with TRBD2 matching over 7 bases. The last part of the DNA fits TRBJ2-7 better; the J call may be wrong. Germline V gene sequence: CDR1 SNHLY, CDR2 FYNNEI. The CDR3 has 18 residues. The CDR3 DNA follows: TGTGCCAGCAATTGCCTGGGCGGGAGTTCTTGCAGCTCCTACGAGCAGTACTTC. This gives the protein CASNCLGGSSCSSYEQYF.

In this sample, this clone turned up once. The chain employs TRBV28 and TRBJ2-7, with D tentatively TRBD2 (6 bases). In germline, CDR1 is MDHEN, CDR2 SYDVKM. The V and J ends lost 9 bases and 2 bases respectively, with 29 bases between them. CDR3 size: 18 residues. Written as DNA, the CDR3 is TGTGCCAGTCCACCGCAGGGCCAGGATAGCGGAGGACCCTACGAGCAGTACTTC. Encoded protein: CASPPQGQDSGGPYEQYF.